This T cell receptor (beta chain) emerged from a study of CD8 T cells in ankylosing spondylitis. General study points: Earlier reports found some motif variants in synovial fluid and blood in reactive arthritis. It was reported that disease-linked clones were significantly enriched in matched ankylosing spondylitis synovial fluid.

The CDR3 spans 14 residues. CDR1 is SGHTA, CDR2 FQGNSA, per germline. Deletions cut 2 bases from V and 4 bases from J, with 9 bases between. Comment on this clonotype: Its target is unknown. This clone may be a read error of a much larger clone one base away.

Generation of TCR beta libraries employed quantitative 5'-RACE incorporating molecular barcodes. TCRdb fed the 5' RACE reads into MiXCR, producing one record per CDR3 protein. The sample carries 150,000 to 200,000 distinct CDR3 sequences, 13% recorded once. The V gene is TRBV7-2, the J gene TRBJ1-3, with TRBD1 as a possible D gene (5 bases). Material: blood, either unsorted or a sorted T cell fraction (not recorded which). The receptor was isolated from a female donor with ankylosing spondylitis or in good health (not recorded which). DNA of the CDR3: TGTACCAGCAGCTTAACATACAGGGGAAACACCATATATTTT. This sequence encodes CTSSLTYRGNTIYF. The whole variable domain, remainder taken from reference TRBV7-2 and TRBJ1-3, is GAGVSQSPSNKVTEKGKDVELRCDPISGHTALYWYRQSLGQGLEFLIYFQGNSAPDKSGLPSDRFSAERTGGSVSTLTIQRTQQEDSAVYLCTSSLTYRGNTIYFGEGSWLTVV.